Below are 30 T cell receptor beta chains sequenced from a single sample in a study of T cell responses to AZD1222 COVID-19 vaccine. The assay was immunoSEQ multiplex PCR, and TCRdb's table has in-frame clones only and misses some. The table shows tens of thousands of clones, with about 85% occurring only once. The input for sequencing was peripheral blood, taken 28 days after the second AZD1222 dose. All receptors derive from an adult who received the AZD1222 COVID-19 vaccine.

This clone has only a few counts. This chain uses TRBV29-1 with TRBJ2-3; D is unresolved. The germline V gene has CDR1 SQVTM and CDR2 ANQGSEA. The CDR3 has 13 residues. Trimming left V 4 bases short and J 2 bases short, with 10 bases between. CDR3 bases: TGCAGCGTTGTACAGTCTTTCACAGATACGCAGTATTTT. This sequence encodes CSVVQSFTDTQYF.

The rearrangement uses TRBV20-1 and TRBJ2-1; no firm D call. This CDR3 spans 11 amino acids. Germline V gene data show CDR1 as DFQATT and CDR2 as SNEGSKA (reference sequence). With 0 bases removed from V and 6 bases from J, the gap between germline ends came to 3 bases. CDR3 sequence reads: CSARDLNEQFF. The CDR3 region has the DNA TGCAGTGCTAGAGATCTCAATGAGCAGTTCTTC.

J is TRBJ1-4 and V is TRBV30; 8 nucleotides agree with TRBD1. CDR3 length: 12 amino acids. Germline assignment: CDR1 GTSNPN and CDR2 SVGIG (reference sequence). V was clipped by 4 bases and J by 11 bases; unmatched bases: 6. CDR3 DNA: TGTGCCTGGACCGGACAGGGAGTGAAACTGTTTTTT. The encoded protein is CAWTGQGVKLFF.

The chain carries TRBV10-1 and TRBJ2-7; D not certain. Germline lookup yields CDR1 WNHNN and CDR2 SYGVQD (reference sequence). This CDR3 has 14 amino acids. V was shortened by 4 bases and J by 6 bases, with 16 bases between the two germline ends. The CDR3 DNA is TGCGCCAGCAGTGCTATCGGACCCGGGTGCGAGCAGTACTTC. This translates into CASSAIGPGCEQYF.

V usage is TRBV13 and J usage is TRBJ2-1; 11 bases are shared with TRBD2. The germline gives CDR1 PRHDT, CDR2 FYEKMQ (reference sequence). This CDR3 spans 17 amino acids. V lost 5 bases to trimming and J lost 2 bases; unmatched junction nucleotides: 8. This CDR3 reads CASSPGTSGLAYNEQFF. The CDR3, as DNA: TGTGCCAGCAGCCCCGGGACTAGCGGACTTGCCTACAATGAGCAGTTCTTC. Based on the CDR3 plus reference TRBV13 and TRBJ2-1, the full variable domain is AAGVIQSPRHLIKEKRETATLKCYPIPRHDTVYWYQQGPGQDPQFLISFYEKMQSDKGSIPDRFSAQQFSDYHSELNMSSLELGDSALYFCASSPGTSGLAYNEQFFGPGTRLTVL.

V is TRBV24-1 and J is TRBJ2-2, with D possibly matching TRBD2 (5 bases). V dropped 4 bases and J dropped 1 base, with 12 bases sitting between them. Germline assignment: CDR1 KGHDR and CDR2 SFDVKD. The CDR3 is made up of 16 amino acids. CDR3 amino acids: CATSDPGRGNTGELFF. The CDR3 nucleotides read TGTGCCACCAGTGACCCTGGACGGGGGAACACCGGGGAGCTGTTTTTT.

A single count supports this clone. This chain joins TRBV5-8 and TRBJ2-7, with D perhaps matching TRBD1 (6 bases). Germline CDR1 reads SGHTS; CDR2 reads YDEGEE. V was clipped by 0 bases and J by 2 bases, with 9 bases between them. The CDR3 contains 14 residues. CDR3 amino acids: CASSLGGGPYEQYF. The CDR3 nucleotides are TGTGCCAGCAGCTTGGGAGGGGGACCCTACGAGCAGTACTTC.

The chain is built from TRBV9 and TRBJ2-5; D ambiguous. The V end was cut by 0 bases, the J end by 4 bases, with 7 bases between. The CDR3 loop spans 13 amino acids. Germline CDR1 and CDR2: SGDLS and YYNGEE. The CDR3, as DNA: TGTGCCAGCAGCGTAGGAGACCTAGAGACCCAGTACTTC. This translates into CASSVGDLETQYF.

The CDR3 is CASSPPVITEAFF. The CDR3 region has the DNA TGTGCCAGCTCACCCCCAGTTATCACTGAAGCTTTCTTT. The V call is TRBV18, the J call TRBJ1-1; D not resolved. The CDR3 sequence is 13 residues long. V was cut by 3 bases and J by 4 bases, with 9 bases left in between. Germline CDR1 and CDR2: KGHSH and LQKENI.

The CDR3 spells CASSSQGRTEAFF. CDR3 nucleotides: TGTGCCAGCAGCTCACAGGGGAGGACTGAAGCTTTCTTT. The chain has TRBV7-3 and TRBJ1-1; 7 bases align to TRBD1. CDR1 and CDR2 from the germline V gene are SGHTA and FQGTGA. V shed 4 bases, J shed 5 bases, and the junction held 4 bases outside the gene matches. This CDR3 comprises 13 residues. Full variable domain (remainder filled in from reference TRBV7-3 and TRBJ1-1): GAGVSQTPSNKVTEKGKYVELRCDPISGHTALYWYRQSLGQGPEFLIYFQGTGAADDSGLPNDRFFAVRPEGSVSTLKIQRTERGDSAVYLCASSSQGRTEAFFGQGTRLTVV.

This chain links TRBV10-3 with TRBJ1-2, with TRBD1 as a possible D gene (6 bases). Trimming shortened V by 7 bases and J by 1 base, and 13 bases separated the two germline ends. This CDR3 has 14 amino acids. Germline CDR1 and CDR2: ENHRY and SYGVKD. The chain's CDR3 is CAITRQEGNYGYTF. The DNA for the CDR3 is TGTGCCATCACCCGACAGGAAGGTAACTATGGCTACACCTTC.

The V and J genes are TRBV21-1 and TRBJ1-5; the table's D call, TRBD1, was not checked against the DNA. TRBV21-1 is a recognized pseudogene. The CDR3 runs to 16 residues. This CDR3 is CASSKSRDRVRQPQHF. The CDR3 coding sequence is TGTGCCAGCAGCAAGTCCCGGGACAGGGTTCGTCAGCCCCAGCATTTT.

The sample holds one count of this clone. In nucleotides, the CDR3 is TGTGCCAGCTCACCTGGGGACGGGAATTCACCCCTCCACTTT. Amino acids: CASSPGDGNSPLHF. The chain has TRBV18 and TRBJ1-6; possibly TRBD1 for D (5 bases). Germline CDR1 reads KGHSH; CDR2 reads LQKENI. The length of the CDR3 is 14 residues. Trimming took 3 bases from V and 7 from J, leaving 10 bases between them. The full variable domain, its missing parts supplied by reference TRBV18 and TRBJ1-6, is NAGVMQNPRHLVRRRGQEARLRCSPMKGHSHVYWYRQLPEEGLKFMVYLQKENIIDESGMPKERFSAEFPKEGPSILRIQQVVRGDSAAYFCASSPGDGNSPLHFGNGTRLTVT.

This clone was recorded once. V is TRBV11-3 and J is TRBJ2-1, with D maybe TRBD2 (6 bases). CDR3 length equals 14 residues. CDR1 SGHNT and CDR2 YENEEA come from the germline V gene. Trimming removed 5 bases from V and 5 bases from J, with 13 bases in between. CDR3 nucleotide sequence: TGTGCCAGCAGCCAAGACCTAGCGAACAATGAGCAGTTCTTC. This gives the protein CASSQDLANNEQFF.

V is TRBV7-2 and J is TRBJ1-6, with TRBD1 matching 11 bases. Trimming at V came to 6 bases and at J to 7 bases, leaving 8 bases not matched to a gene. CDR1 and CDR2 (germline): SGHTA, FQGNSA. The CDR3 is 16 residues long. CDR3 DNA: TGTGCCAGCAGGCAGAAGGACAGGGGGCGGAATTCACCCCTCCACTTT. Amino acid sequence: CASRQKDRGRNSPLHF.

The CDR3 is CASSEITGGWYEQYF. For the CDR3, the DNA is TGTGCCAGCAGTGAAATTACAGGGGGCTGGTACGAGCAGTACTTC. This chain uses TRBV25-1 with TRBJ2-7; 9 bases align to TRBD1. Germline V gene sequence: CDR1 MGHDK, CDR2 SYGVNS. V shed 2 bases and J 4 bases; nucleotides not matched to a gene: 6. There are 15 residues in the CDR3.

The chain uses TRBV9 and TRBJ1-6; no reliable D call. In germline, CDR1 is SGDLS, CDR2 YYNGEE. Trimming removed 0 bases from V and 1 base from J, with 5 bases in between. The CDR3 is made up of 15 amino acids. The CDR3 DNA follows: TGTGCCAGCAGCGTAGGCGAATCCTATAATTCACCCCTCCACTTT. Amino acids: CASSVGESYNSPLHF.

The genes are TRBV10-3 and TRBJ2-1; perhaps TRBD2 as D (6 bases). The CDR3 loop spans 14 amino acids. The V end was cut by 4 bases, the J end by 6 bases, with 13 bases between. CDR1 and CDR2 from the germline V gene are ENHRY and SYGVKD. This chain's CDR3 is CAISAGTLGNEQFF. The CDR3 DNA follows: TGTGCCATCAGTGCCGGGACTCTCGGCAATGAGCAGTTCTTC.

J is TRBJ1-5 and V is TRBV21-1. TRBV21-1 is a pseudogene locus. The CDR3 consists of 16 residues. Here the CDR3 reads CACPWAAGRGNQPQHF. The CDR3 nucleotides are TGTGCCTGCCCGTGGGCCGCGGGGCGCGGCAATCAGCCCCAGCATTTT.

This chain joins TRBV6-6 and TRBJ1-1; D gene unclear. The CDR3 runs to 14 residues. CDR1 is MNHNY, CDR2 SVGAGI, per germline (reference sequence). V was shortened by 7 bases and J by 1 base, with 13 bases between the two germline ends. CDR3 nucleotide sequence: TGTGCCAGCATGATCTTCTTGGGGAACACTGAAGCTTTCTTT. Residues: CASMIFLGNTEAFF.

The table lists this clone with a count of one. This chain connects TRBV14 to TRBJ2-2; D is possibly TRBD1 or TRBD2 (5 bases each). This CDR3 comprises 14 residues. Germline V CDR1 and CDR2: SGHDN, FVKESK. V was pared by 7 bases and J by 6 bases, with 15 bases between. The CDR3 protein is CASNRIWGSGELFF. The CDR3 DNA is TGTGCCAGCAATCGTATATGGGGGTCCGGGGAGCTGTTTTTT.

The V gene is TRBV9, the J gene TRBJ1-1; no definite D call. The V end lost 2 bases, the J end lost 4 bases, and 15 bases lay between the germline ends. The length of the CDR3 is 15 residues. Per the germline V gene, CDR1 is SGDLS and CDR2 is YYNGEE. Written as DNA, the CDR3 is TGTGCCAGCAGCGTTGGTACCGTGGGGAGCACTGAAGCTTTCTTT. This sequence encodes CASSVGTVGSTEAFF. Together with reference TRBV9 and TRBJ1-1, the CDR3 gives the full variable domain: DSGVTQTPKHLITATGQRVTLRCSPRSGDLSVYWYQQSLDQGLQFLIQYYNGEERAKGNILERFSAQQFPDLHSELNLSSLELGDSALYFCASSVGTVGSTEAFFGQGTRLTVV.

This clone was counted once. One end of the junction fails to match germline, which may point to a read error. The chain joins TRBV6-5 to TRBJ2-7; D is perhaps TRBD1 (6 bases). The CDR3 is 12 residues long. Germline CDR1 reads MNHEY; CDR2 reads SVGAGI. The CDR3 sequence is CASESPQGTRHF. The CDR3 coding sequence is TGTGCCAGCGAATCACCCCAGGGGACGAGGCACTTC.

The chain links TRBV4-2 to TRBJ1-1; TRBD1 matches at 7 bases. There are 17 residues in the CDR3. V dropped 4 bases and J dropped 1; count of bases not matched to a gene: 12. In germline, CDR1 is LGHNA, CDR2 YNFKEQ. This CDR3 reads CASSPQGLPTPNTEAFF. The CDR3 DNA reads TGTGCCAGCAGCCCACAGGGGTTGCCTACTCCGAACACTGAAGCTTTCTTT.

The rearrangement uses TRBV28 and TRBJ2-7, with 7 positions matching TRBD2. The CDR3 covers 15 residues. V was pared by 7 bases and J by 6 bases, with 15 bases of the junction left unmatched. Per the germline V gene, CDR1 is MDHEN and CDR2 is SYDVKM. As DNA, the CDR3 is TGTGCCAGCAATGGTAGCGGGCAGCTTCCTATCGAGCAGTACTTC. Protein product: CASNGSGQLPIEQYF.

This sequence joins TRBV9 and TRBJ2-3; possibly TRBD2 for D (6 bases). Germline CDR1 is SGDLS and CDR2 is YYNGEE. This CDR3 comprises 15 residues. Trimming removed 3 bases from V and 2 bases from J, with 13 bases in between. CDR3 nucleotides: TGTGCCAGCAGCGGGGGGACTGGTAACACAGATACGCAGTATTTT. Translating it yields CASSGGTGNTDTQYF.

This chain links TRBV2 with TRBJ1-1; TRBD1 agrees at 7 bases. With 2 bases clipped from V and 8 bases from J, the junction kept 8 bases outside the gene matches. Germline CDR1 and CDR2: SNHLY and FYNNEI. CDR3 length: 14 residues. CDR3 amino acids: CASSEIRGRAEAFF. For the CDR3, the DNA is TGTGCCAGCAGTGAAATCAGGGGGAGGGCCGAAGCTTTCTTT.

The V gene is TRBV19, the J gene TRBJ1-3, with D hard to call. The ends were cut back, 9 bases at V and 4 bases at J, with 13 bases in the middle. This CDR3 contains 13 residues. Germline loops: CDR1 LNHDA, CDR2 SQIVND (reference sequence). This chain's CDR3 is CASQFGEGNTIYF. The CDR3 bases are TGTGCCAGCCAGTTCGGCGAGGGAAACACCATATATTTT.

The CDR3: CASTDSGESYSPLHF. The CDR3 DNA sequence: TGCGCCAGCACCGATAGCGGGGAGAGTTATTCACCCCTCCACTTT. The rearrangement uses TRBV5-1 and TRBJ1-6; D gene unclear. Germline CDR1 and CDR2: SGHRS and YFSETQ. The CDR3 spans 15 residues. The germline V and J ends were trimmed by 6 bases and 8 bases, with 18 bases remaining between them.

The gene calls are TRBV6-6 and TRBJ1-1; D is possibly TRBD1 (6 bases). Germline loops: CDR1 MNHNY, CDR2 SVGAGI (reference sequence). Trimming removed 5 bases from V and 3 bases from J, with 10 bases in between. There are 13 residues in the CDR3. The CDR3 loop is CASSTEGDTEAFF. The CDR3 DNA follows: TGTGCCAGCAGTACGGAGGGGGACACTGAAGCTTTCTTT.